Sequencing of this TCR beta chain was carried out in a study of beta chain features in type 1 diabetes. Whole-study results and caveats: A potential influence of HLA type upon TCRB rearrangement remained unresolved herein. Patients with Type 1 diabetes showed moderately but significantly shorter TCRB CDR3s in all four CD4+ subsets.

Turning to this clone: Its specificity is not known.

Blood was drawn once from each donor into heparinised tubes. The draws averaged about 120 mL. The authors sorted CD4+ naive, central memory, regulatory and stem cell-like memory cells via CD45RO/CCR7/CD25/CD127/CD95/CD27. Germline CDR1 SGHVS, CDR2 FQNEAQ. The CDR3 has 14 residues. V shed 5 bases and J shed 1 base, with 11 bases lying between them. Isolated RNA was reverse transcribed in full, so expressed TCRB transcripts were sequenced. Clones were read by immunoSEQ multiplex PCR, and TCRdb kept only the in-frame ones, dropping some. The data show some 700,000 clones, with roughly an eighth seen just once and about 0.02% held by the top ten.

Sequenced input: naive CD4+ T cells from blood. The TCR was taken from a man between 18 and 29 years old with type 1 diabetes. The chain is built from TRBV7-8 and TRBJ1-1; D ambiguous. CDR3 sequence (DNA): TGTGCCAGCAGCGCAACAGTCCCGAACACTGAAGCTTTCTTT. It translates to CASSATVPNTEAFF.